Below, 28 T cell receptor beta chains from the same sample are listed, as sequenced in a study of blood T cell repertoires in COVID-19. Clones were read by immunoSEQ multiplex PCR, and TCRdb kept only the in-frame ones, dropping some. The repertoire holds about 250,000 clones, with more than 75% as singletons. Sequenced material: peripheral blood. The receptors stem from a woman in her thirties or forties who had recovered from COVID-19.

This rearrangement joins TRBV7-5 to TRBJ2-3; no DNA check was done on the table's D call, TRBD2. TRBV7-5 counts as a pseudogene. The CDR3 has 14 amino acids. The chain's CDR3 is CARSFMRYTDTQYF. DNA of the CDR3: TGTGCCAGAAGCTTTATGCGGTACACAGATACGCAGTATTTT.

The CDR3 DNA reads as TGTGCCATCAGTGAGTCGCCTAGCGGCCGTGGGGAGACCCAGTACTTC. It is translated as CAISESPSGRGETQYF. The chain joins TRBV10-3 to TRBJ2-5; 7 nucleotides line up with TRBD2. The CDR3 contains 16 residues. Germline loops: CDR1 ENHRY, CDR2 SYGVKD. V trimming: 0 bases; J trimming: 5 bases; junction bases outside the gene matches: 9.

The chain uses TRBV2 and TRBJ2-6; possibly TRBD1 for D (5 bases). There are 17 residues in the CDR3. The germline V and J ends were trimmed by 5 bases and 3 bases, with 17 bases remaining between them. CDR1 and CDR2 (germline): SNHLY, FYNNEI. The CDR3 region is CASSSSGFPGGANVLTF. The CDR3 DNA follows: TGTGCCAGCAGTAGCTCAGGGTTCCCTGGTGGGGCCAACGTCCTGACTTTC. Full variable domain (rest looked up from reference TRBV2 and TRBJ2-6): EPEVTQTPSHQVTQMGQEVILRCVPISNHLYFYWYRQILGQKVEFLVSFYNNEISEKSEIFDDQFSVERPDGSNFTLKIRSTKLEDSAMYFCASSSSGFPGGANVLTFGAGSRLTVL.

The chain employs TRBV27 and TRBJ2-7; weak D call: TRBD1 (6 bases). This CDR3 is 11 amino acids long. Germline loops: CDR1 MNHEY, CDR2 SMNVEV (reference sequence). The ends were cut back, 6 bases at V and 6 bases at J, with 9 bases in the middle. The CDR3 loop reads CASRGGSEQYF. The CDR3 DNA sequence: TGTGCCAGCAGAGGGGGTTCCGAGCAGTACTTC.

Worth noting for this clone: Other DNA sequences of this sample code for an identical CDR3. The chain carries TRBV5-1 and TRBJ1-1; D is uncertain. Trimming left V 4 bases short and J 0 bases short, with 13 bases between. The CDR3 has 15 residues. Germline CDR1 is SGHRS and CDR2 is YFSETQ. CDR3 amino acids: CASSPGGGVNTEAFF. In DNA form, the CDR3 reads TGCGCCAGCAGCCCAGGAGGTGGGGTGAACACTGAAGCTTTCTTT.

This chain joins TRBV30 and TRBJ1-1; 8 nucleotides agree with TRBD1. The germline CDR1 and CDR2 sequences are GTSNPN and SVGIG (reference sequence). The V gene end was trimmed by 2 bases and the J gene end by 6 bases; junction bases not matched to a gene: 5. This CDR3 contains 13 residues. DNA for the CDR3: TGTGCCTGGAGTAGGGACAGGCTGGCTGAAGCTTTCTTT. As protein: CAWSRDRLAEAFF.

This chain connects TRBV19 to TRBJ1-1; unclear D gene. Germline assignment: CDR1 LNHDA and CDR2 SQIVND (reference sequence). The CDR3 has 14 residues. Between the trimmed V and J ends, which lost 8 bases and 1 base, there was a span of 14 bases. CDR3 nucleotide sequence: TGTGCCAGTCGGCCCGGTGGAGGGAACACTGAAGCTTTCTTT. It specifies CASRPGGGNTEAFF.

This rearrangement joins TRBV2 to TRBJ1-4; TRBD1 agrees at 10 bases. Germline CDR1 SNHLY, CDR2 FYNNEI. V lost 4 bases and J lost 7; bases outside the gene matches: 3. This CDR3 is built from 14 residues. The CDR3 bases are TGTGCCAGCAGTGGACAGGGGGCGCTTGAAAAACTGTTTTTT. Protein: CASSGQGALEKLFF.

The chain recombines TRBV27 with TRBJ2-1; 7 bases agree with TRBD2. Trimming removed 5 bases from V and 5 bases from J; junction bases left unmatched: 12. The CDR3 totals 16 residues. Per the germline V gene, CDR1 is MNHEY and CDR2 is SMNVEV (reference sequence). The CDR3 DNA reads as TGTGCCAGCAGTGCCAGGGAGGGCCTTGGGGACAATGAGCAGTTCTTC. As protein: CASSAREGLGDNEQFF.

CDR3 DNA: TGTGCCAGCGGCACCGGGACAGGGGGCGAAAAACTGTTTTTT. Its translation: CASGTGTGGEKLFF. The chain carries TRBV9 and TRBJ1-4; 12 bases match TRBD1. CDR1 is SGDLS and CDR2 is YYNGEE in the germline V gene. V dropped 7 bases and J dropped 8; count of bases not matched to a gene: 6. The CDR3 totals 14 residues. The full variable domain, rest sourced from reference TRBV9 and TRBJ1-4, is DSGVTQTPKHLITATGQRVTLRCSPRSGDLSVYWYQQSLDQGLQFLIQYYNGEERAKGNILERFSAQQFPDLHSELNLSSLELGDSALYFCASGTGTGGEKLFFGSGTQLSVL.

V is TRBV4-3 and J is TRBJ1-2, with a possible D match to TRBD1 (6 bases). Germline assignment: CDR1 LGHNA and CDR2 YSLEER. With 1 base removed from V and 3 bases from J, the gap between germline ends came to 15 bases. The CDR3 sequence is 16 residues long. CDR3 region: CASSQVGGAGHYGYTF. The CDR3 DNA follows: TGCGCCAGCAGCCAAGTCGGGGGGGCAGGGCACTATGGCTACACCTTC.

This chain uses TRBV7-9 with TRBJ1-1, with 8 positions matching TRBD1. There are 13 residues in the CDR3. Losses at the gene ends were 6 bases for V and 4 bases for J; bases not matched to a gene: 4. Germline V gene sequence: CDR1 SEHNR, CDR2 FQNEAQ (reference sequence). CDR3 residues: CASRPTGGTEAFF. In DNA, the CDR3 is TGTGCCAGCAGACCCACAGGGGGCACTGAAGCTTTCTTT.

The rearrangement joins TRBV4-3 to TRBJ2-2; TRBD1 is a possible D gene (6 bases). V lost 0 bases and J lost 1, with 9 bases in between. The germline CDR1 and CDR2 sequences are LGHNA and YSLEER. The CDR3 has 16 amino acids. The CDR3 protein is CASSQEGAGNTGELFF. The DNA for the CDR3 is TGCGCCAGCAGCCAAGAGGGGGCAGGGAACACCGGGGAGCTGTTTTTT.

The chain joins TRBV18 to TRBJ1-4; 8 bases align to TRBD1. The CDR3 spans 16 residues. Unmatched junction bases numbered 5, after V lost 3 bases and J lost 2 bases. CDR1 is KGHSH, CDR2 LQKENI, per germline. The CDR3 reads CASSPTGGATNEKLFF. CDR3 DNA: TGTGCCAGCTCACCCACAGGGGGTGCCACTAATGAAAAACTGTTTTTT.

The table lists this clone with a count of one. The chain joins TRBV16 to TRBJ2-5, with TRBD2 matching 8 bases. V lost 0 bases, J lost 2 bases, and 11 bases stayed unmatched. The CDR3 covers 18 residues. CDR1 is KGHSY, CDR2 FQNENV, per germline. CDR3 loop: CASSQSRRGAPRQETQYF. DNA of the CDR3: TGTGCCAGCAGCCAATCGAGGCGGGGGGCCCCCCGACAAGAGACCCAGTACTTC.

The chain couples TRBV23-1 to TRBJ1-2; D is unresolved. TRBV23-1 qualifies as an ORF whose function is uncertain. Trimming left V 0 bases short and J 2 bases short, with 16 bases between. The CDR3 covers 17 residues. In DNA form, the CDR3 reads TGCGCCAGCAGTCAATCCCATGGCAGTACCCCCAACTATGGCTACACCTTC. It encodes CASSQSHGSTPNYGYTF.

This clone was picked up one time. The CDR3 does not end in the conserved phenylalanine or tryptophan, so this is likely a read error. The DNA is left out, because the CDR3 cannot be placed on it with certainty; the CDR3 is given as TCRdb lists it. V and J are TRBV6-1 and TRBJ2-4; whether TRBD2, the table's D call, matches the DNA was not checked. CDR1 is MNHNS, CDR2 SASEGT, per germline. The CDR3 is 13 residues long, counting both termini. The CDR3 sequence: CASSETQTPPRVV.

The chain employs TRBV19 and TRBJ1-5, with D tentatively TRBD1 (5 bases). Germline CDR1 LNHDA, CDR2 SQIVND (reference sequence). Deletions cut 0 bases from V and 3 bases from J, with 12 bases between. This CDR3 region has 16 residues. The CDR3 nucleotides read TGTGCCAGTAGTATAGAGTTGGCAGGGCTCAATCAGCCCCAGCATTTT. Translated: CASSIELAGLNQPQHF.

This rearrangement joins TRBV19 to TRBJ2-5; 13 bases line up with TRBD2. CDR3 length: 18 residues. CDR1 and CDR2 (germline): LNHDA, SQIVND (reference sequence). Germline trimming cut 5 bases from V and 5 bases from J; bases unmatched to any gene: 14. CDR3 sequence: CASSARPGLAGSEETQYF. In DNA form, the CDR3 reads TGTGCCAGTAGTGCCCGCCCGGGACTAGCGGGATCTGAGGAGACCCAGTACTTC. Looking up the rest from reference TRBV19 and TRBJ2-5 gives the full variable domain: DGGITQSPKYLFRKEGQNVTLSCEQNLNHDAMYWYRQDPGQGLRLIYYSQIVNDFQKGDIAEGYSVSREKKESFPLTVTSAQKNPTAFYLCASSARPGLAGSEETQYFGPGTRLLVL.

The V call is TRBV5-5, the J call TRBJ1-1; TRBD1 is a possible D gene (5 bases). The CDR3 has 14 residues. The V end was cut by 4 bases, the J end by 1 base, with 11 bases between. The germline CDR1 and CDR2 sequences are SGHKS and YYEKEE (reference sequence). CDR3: CASSRRTQNTEAFF. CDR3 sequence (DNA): TGTGCCAGCAGCCGGCGGACACAGAACACTGAAGCTTTCTTT. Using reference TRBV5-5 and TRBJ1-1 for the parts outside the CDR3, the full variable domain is DAGVTQSPTHLIKTRGQQVTLRCSPISGHKSVSWYQQVLGQGPQFIFQYYEKEERGRGNFPDRFSARQFPNYSSELNVNALLLGDSALYLCASSRRTQNTEAFFGQGTRLTVV.

CDR3 loop: CASSPQGATGNTIYF. CDR3 nucleotide sequence: TGCGCCAGCAGCCCACAGGGGGCGACTGGAAACACCATATATTTT. The chain has TRBV5-1 and TRBJ1-3; TRBD1 matches at 9 bases. The J segment lost 2 bases and the V segment lost 4 bases, leaving 4 bases of the junction unmatched. The CDR3 sequence is 15 residues long. Germline V gene data show CDR1 as SGHRS and CDR2 as YFSETQ.

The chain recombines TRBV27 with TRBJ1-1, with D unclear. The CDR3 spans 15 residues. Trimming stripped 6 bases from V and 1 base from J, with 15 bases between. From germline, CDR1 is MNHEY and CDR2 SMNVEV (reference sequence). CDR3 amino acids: CASSPQVGKNTEAFF. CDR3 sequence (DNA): TGTGCCAGCAGCCCCCAGGTCGGCAAGAACACTGAAGCTTTCTTT.

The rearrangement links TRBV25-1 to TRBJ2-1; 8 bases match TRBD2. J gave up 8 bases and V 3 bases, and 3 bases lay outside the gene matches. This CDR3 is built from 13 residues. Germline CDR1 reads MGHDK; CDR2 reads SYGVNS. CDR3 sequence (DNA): TGTGCCAGCAGTGACCCCGGGGGGGATGAGCAGTTCTTC. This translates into CASSDPGGDEQFF.

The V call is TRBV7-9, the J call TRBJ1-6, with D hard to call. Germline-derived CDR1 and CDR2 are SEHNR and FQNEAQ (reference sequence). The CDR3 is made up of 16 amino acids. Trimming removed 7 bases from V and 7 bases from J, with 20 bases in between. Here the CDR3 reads CASTRRGGQRNSPLHF. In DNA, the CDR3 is TGTGCCAGCACCCGTCGCGGCGGCCAAAGAAATTCACCCCTCCACTTT.

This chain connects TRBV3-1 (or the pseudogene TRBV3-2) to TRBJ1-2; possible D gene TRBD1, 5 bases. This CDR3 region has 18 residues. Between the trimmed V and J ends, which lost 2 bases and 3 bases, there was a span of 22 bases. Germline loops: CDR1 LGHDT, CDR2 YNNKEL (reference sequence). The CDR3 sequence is CASSQPLGTGRTHYGYTF. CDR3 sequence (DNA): TGTGCCAGCAGCCAACCACTGGGGACTGGCCGAACCCACTATGGCTACACCTTC.

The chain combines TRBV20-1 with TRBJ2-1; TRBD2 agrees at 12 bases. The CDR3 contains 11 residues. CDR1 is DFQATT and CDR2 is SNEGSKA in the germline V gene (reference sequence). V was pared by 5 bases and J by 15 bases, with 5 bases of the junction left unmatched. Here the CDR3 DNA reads TGCAGTGCTGGTCTAGCGGGAGGGGGGTTCTTC. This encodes CSAGLAGGGFF.

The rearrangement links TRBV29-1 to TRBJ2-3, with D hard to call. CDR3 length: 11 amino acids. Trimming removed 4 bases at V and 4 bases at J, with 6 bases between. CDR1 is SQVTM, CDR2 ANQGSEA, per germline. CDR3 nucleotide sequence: TGCAGCGTTGGGGCCCCAGATACGCAGTATTTT. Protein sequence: CSVGAPDTQYF.

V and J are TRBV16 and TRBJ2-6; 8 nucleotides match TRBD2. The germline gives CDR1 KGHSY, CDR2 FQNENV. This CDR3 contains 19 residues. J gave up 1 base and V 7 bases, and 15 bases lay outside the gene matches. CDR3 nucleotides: TGTGCCAGCAACCCCGGGGGGGCTGGAAGTACATCTGGGGCCAACGTCCTGACTTTC. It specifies CASNPGGAGSTSGANVLTF.